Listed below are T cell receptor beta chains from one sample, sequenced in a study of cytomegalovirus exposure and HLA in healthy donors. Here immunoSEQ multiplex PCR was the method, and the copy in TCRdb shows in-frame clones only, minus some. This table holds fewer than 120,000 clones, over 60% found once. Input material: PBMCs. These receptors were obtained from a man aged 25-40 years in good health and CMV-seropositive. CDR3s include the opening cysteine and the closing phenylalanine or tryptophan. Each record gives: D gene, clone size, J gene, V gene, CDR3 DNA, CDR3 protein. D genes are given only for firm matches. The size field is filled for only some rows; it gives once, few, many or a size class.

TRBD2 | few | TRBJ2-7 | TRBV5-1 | TGCGCCAGCAGCTGGAGCGGGGGGTCAACCTACGAGCAGTACTTC | CASSWSGGSTYEQYF
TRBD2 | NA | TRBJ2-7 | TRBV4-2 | TGTGCCAGCAGCCAAGATGTTTGGGCAGCGGGGGGCCACTACGAGCAGTACTTC | CASSQDVWAAGGHYEQYF
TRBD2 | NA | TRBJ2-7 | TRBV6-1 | TGTGCCAGCAGGGAAGGACTAGCGGGGGCCCACTACGAGCAGTACTTC | CASREGLAGAHYEQYF
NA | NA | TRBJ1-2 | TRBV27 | TGTGCCAGCAGTCCGGGGGGGGTGCATGGCTACACCTTC | CASSPGGVHGYTF
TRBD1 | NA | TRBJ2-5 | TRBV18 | TGTGCCAGCTCTTCAAGACAGGGGCGGGGACAAGAGACCCAGTACTTC | CASSSRQGRGQETQYF
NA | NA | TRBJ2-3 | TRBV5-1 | TGCGCCAGCAGCTTTGGCGGGGAGGCAGATACGCAGTATTTT | CASSFGGEADTQYF
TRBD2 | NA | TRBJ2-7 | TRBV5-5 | TGTGCCAGCAGCTTGGAGCGGGGGGCGTACGAGCAGTACTTC | CASSLERGAYEQYF
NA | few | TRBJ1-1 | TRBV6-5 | TGTGCCAGCAGTTACGGGGGGACGGCGGGCGATGAAGCTTTCTTT | CASSYGGTAGDEAFF
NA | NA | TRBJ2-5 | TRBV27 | TGTGCCAGCAGTCCGACGGATTGGGGGCCAGAGACCCAGTACTTC | CASSPTDWGPETQYF
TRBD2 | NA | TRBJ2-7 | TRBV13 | TGTGCCAGCAGCCCGGGACTAGCGGGGGGCCTCGCTTACTTC | CASSPGLAGGLAYF
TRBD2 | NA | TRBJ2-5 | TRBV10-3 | TGTGCCACCGCCGGACTAGCCGGCGAGACCCAGTACTTC | CATAGLAGETQYF
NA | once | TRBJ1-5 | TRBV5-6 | TGTGCCAGCACCATGGGAGTTTATAGCAATCAGCCCCAGCATTTT | CASTMGVYSNQPQHF
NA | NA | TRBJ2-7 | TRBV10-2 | TGCGCCAGCAGGCCCTTTGGACAGCGCGACGAGCAGTACTTC | CASRPFGQRDEQYF
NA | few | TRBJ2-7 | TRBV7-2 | TGTGCCAGCAGCTTAGTAGCCAGGGCGCGCGAGCAGTACTTC | CASSLVARAREQYF
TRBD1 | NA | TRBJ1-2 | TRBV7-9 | TGTGCCAGCAGCCAAACAGGGGGCTATGGCTACACCTTC | CASSQTGGYGYTF
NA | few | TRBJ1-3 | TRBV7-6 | TGTGCCAGCAGCACCCGATGGAGCTCTGGAAACACCATATATTTT | CASSTRWSSGNTIYF
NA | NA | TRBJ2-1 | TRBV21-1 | TGTGCCAGCAGCGCCCTGGACAAAGGTACCTACAATGAGCAGTTCTTC | CASSALDKGTYNEQFF
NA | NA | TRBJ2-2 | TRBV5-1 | TGCGCCAGCAGCTTTGGGGACTACACCGGGGAGCTGTTTTTT | CASSFGDYTGELFF
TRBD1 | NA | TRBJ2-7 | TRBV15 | TGTGCCACCAGCAGTCTCGTCTGGGGACAGCGAAGCTCCTACGAGCAGTACTTC | CATSSLVWGQRSSYEQYF
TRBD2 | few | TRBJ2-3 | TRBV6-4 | TGTGCCAGCAGTGAGGCACCAGCGGGGGGGCGTGGAGATACGCAGTATTTT | CASSEAPAGGRGDTQYF
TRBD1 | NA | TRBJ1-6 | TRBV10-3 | TGTGCCATCAGTGAGCCGAACAGACAGGGTAATTCACCCCTCCACTTT | CAISEPNRQGNSPLHF
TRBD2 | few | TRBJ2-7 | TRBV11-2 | TGTGCCAGCAGCCCAGCGGTATTAGCGGGCAGGCACTACGAGCAGTACTTC | CASSPAVLAGRHYEQYF
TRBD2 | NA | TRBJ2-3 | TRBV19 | TGTGCCAGTAGTGCGACTAGCGGGGGGGACACAGATACGCAGTATTTT | CASSATSGGDTDTQYF
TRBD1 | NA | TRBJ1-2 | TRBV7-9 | TGTGCCAGCAGCTTAGCCGACAGGGGTGGCTACACCTTC | CASSLADRGGYTF
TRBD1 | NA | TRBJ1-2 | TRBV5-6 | TGTGCCAGCAGCCCAGGGGACAGTCTCGTCTATGGCTACACCTTC | CASSPGDSLVYGYTF
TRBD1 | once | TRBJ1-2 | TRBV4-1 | TGCGCCAGCAGCCAAGAGGGGACAGGGGCACCCCCTAACTATGGCTACACCTTC | CASSQEGTGAPPNYGYTF
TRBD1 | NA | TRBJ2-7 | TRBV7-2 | TGTGCCAGCAGAAGGGACAGTCTGCAATTGTCCTACGAGCAGTACTTC | CASRRDSLQLSYEQYF
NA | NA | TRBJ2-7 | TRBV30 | TGTGCCTGGACTAGGGGCACACACGAAGAGCAGTACTTC | CAWTRGTHEEQYF
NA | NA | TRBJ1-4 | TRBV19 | TGTGCCAGTAGCGTCCTCCGGGGGGCAACTAATGAAAAACTGTTTTTT | CASSVLRGATNEKLFF
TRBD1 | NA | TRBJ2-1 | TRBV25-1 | TGTGCCAGCAGTGAAAGGGGCAGGGGGCTGGTGGATGAGCAGTTCTTC | CASSERGRGLVDEQFF
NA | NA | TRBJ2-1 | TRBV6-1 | TGTGCCAGCAGTGAATTCAATGCGGGGCAGGGTGAGCAGTTCTTC | CASSEFNAGQGEQFF
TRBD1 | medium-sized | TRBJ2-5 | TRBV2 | TGTGCCAGCATTTACACGGGACAGCAAGAGACCCAGTACTTC | CASIYTGQQETQYF
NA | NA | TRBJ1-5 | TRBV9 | TGTGCCAGCAGCCTTAGGGGTAGGAATAGCAATCAGCCCCAGCATTTT | CASSLRGRNSNQPQHF
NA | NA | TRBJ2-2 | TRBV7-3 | TGTGCCAGCAGCTTGGGTGGGGGAGGCACCGGGGAGCTGTTTTTT | CASSLGGGGTGELFF
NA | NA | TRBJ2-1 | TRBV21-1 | TGTGCCAGCGGAAAGTCCTCGCCCAGGGGGTTCTACAATGAGCAGTTCTTC | CASGKSSPRGFYNEQFF
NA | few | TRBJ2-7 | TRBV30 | TGTGCCTGGAGTGTACAATGGTACGAGCAGTACTTC | CAWSVQWYEQYF